A selection of T cell receptor beta chains follows, all from one sample in a study of STAT3 mutations in large granular lymphocyte leukemia. The protocol was immunoSEQ multiplex PCR, while the TCRdb copy is restricted to in-frame clones and leaves out a portion. Of some 5,400 clones detected, about 93% appear once; the ten largest clones hold about 34%. The sequenced sample was peripheral blood mononuclear cells. These receptors were collected from a man aged 60 to 69 with T-cell large granular lymphocyte leukemia. Some clones in this sample may be carry-over from other donors' samples. Each CDR3 is given with its conserved first and last residue. A D gene is named only where the DNA matches it firmly. For some rows the clone size is stated as once, few or many, or as a class when expanded; others skip it.

>TRBV5-1|-|TRBJ2-5|-
TGCGCCAGCAGCTTCGAGGGAGGTATAGAGACCCAGTACTTC
CASSFEGGIETQYF
>TRBV6-5|-|TRBJ2-7|-
TGTGCCAGCAGTTACTCGACGGCGGACTACGAGCAGTACTTC
CASSYSTADYEQYF
>TRBV30|-|TRBJ1-1|-
TGTGCCGCCTCAACAGGGCCCGGCACTGAAGCTTTCTTT
CAASTGPGTEAFF
>TRBV4-2|-|TRBJ2-2|-
TGTGCCAGCAGCCAAGATCCGCCCGGGGAGCTGTTTTTT
CASSQDPPGELFF
>TRBV28|-|TRBJ1-5|few
TGTGCCAGCAGTTTACCTCTCGGGGGGGGTAAGCCCCAGCATTTT
CASSLPLGGGKPQHF
>TRBV9|TRBD2|TRBJ2-1|-
TGTGCCAGCAGCGTAATGGCGGGAGGTTCCTACAATGAGCAGTTCTTC
CASSVMAGGSYNEQFF
>TRBV19|-|TRBJ2-3|-
TGTGCCAGTAGTATACAGGGCACAGATACGCAGTATTTT
CASSIQGTDTQYF
>TRBV6-1|-|TRBJ1-2|-
TGTGCCAGCAGTTGGGACAATGTAGTTAACTATGGCTACACCTTC
CASSWDNVVNYGYTF
>TRBV30|-|TRBJ1-2|once
TGTGCCTGGAGGACGAGGGCTAACTATGGCTACACCTTC
CAWRTRANYGYTF
>TRBV11-3|TRBD2|TRBJ2-7|-
TGTGCCATCCCCCGGGGAAGGACTAGCGGGAGGGCCAAGCCCTACGAGCAGTACTTC
CAIPRGRTSGRAKPYEQYF
>TRBV5-1|TRBD2|TRBJ2-3|once
TGCGCCAGCAGCTTGGCGGGAGGAGCAGATACGCAGTATTTT
CASSLAGGADTQYF
>TRBV6-6|-|TRBJ1-1|-
TGTGCCAGCAGTTACTCAACAGGGATGGGGACTGAAGCTTTCTTT
CASSYSTGMGTEAFF
>TRBV30|TRBD2|TRBJ2-7|-
TGTGCCTGGAGAGGCGGGAGAAGAAGCTACGAGCAGTACTTC
CAWRGGRRSYEQYF
>TRBV27|TRBD2|TRBJ2-7|once
TGTGCCAGCTCACCGGGACTAGCTCCCTACGAGCAGTACTTC
CASSPGLAPYEQYF
>TRBV5-1|-|TRBJ2-1|-
TGCGCCAGCAGCTTGGGGTTCAGAGACAATGAGCAGTTCTTC
CASSLGFRDNEQFF
>TRBV4-1|TRBD2|TRBJ2-7|-
TGCGCCAGCAGCCAAGAAGCGGGAGGCTCACCGTACGAGCAGTACTTC
CASSQEAGGSPYEQYF
>TRBV27|-|TRBJ2-7|-
TGTGCCAGCAGTGCTCGCGAGGGTCGGGAGCAGTACTTC
CASSAREGREQYF
>TRBV29-1|TRBD1|TRBJ1-1|-
TGCAGCGTTGCTTTCGGGACAGGGGCTAGGAACACTGAAGCTTTCTTT
CSVAFGTGARNTEAFF
>TRBV28|TRBD1|TRBJ1-5|-
TGTGCCAGCAGTGAACGACAGGGAAATCAGCCCCAGCATTTT
CASSERQGNQPQHF
>TRBV9|-|TRBJ1-5|-
TGTGCCAGCAGCGTATTTCCAACGTCCGATCAGCCCCAGCATTTT
CASSVFPTSDQPQHF
>TRBV27|-|TRBJ1-2|-
TGTGCCAGCAGGTCAACAGGGAAAGAACTCTATGGCTACACCTTC
CASRSTGKELYGYTF
>TRBV2|-|TRBJ1-4|-
TGTGCCAGAGCCCTTCCGGGGAATGAAAAACTGTTTTTT
CARALPGNEKLFF
>TRBV20-1|-|TRBJ1-2|-
TGCAGTGTCCCACTCTATGGCTACACCTTC
CSVPLYGYTF
>TRBV7-2|TRBD2|TRBJ2-5|-
TGTGCCAGCAGCCCCGGGACTAGCGGGAGCGAAGGAGAGACCCAGTACTTC
CASSPGTSGSEGETQYF
>TRBV5-1|-|TRBJ1-3|-
TGCGCCAGCAGCTTGTCCTCGATGAACACCATATATTTT
CASSLSSMNTIYF
>TRBV15|-|TRBJ1-1|once
TGTGCCACCAGCAGAGTACACGGGTTCGCTGAAGCTTTCTTT
CATSRVHGFAEAFF
>TRBV6-5|-|TRBJ2-5|-
TGTGCCAGCAGTTACGGTGGCAGTGCAGAGACCCAGTACTTC
CASSYGGSAETQYF
>TRBV30|-|TRBJ2-1|-
TGTGCCTGGGGGGAAGGAAGATGGGTGTCAAACAATGAGCAGTTCTTC
CAWGEGRWVSNNEQFF
>TRBV2|-|TRBJ2-7|-
TGTGCCAGCAGTGAATTCAGGGTCCTGCAAGACGAGCAGTACTTC
CASSEFRVLQDEQYF
>TRBV12-5|-|TRBJ2-3|-
TGTGCTAGTGCGGCTGCCGATACGCAGTATTTT
CASAAADTQYF
>TRBV15|TRBD1|TRBJ1-1|-
TGTGCCACCAGCAGAGATGCAGGGGGGACTGAAGCTTTCTTT
CATSRDAGGTEAFF
>TRBV2|-|TRBJ1-5|-
TGTGCCAGCAGTGAAATGACAGTCAATCAGCCCCAGCATTTT
CASSEMTVNQPQHF
>TRBV6-5|-|TRBJ1-2|-
TGTGCCACTTCACCCCTAAGTTCCGCCCACTATGGCTACACCTTC
CATSPLSSAHYGYTF
>TRBV7-2|-|TRBJ1-5|-
TGTGCCAGCAGCCTCGGACAGCCCGATCAGCCCCAGCATTTT
CASSLGQPDQPQHF
>TRBV4-2|TRBD2|TRBJ2-1|-
TGTGCCAGCAGCCAAGGTGTCCTAGCGGGAGGCTCCTACAATGAGCAGTTCTTC
CASSQGVLAGGSYNEQFF
>TRBV30|TRBD1|TRBJ1-5|-
TGTGCCTGGGACAGGGTGGGAAGCAATCAGCCCCAGCATTTT
CAWDRVGSNQPQHF
>TRBV13|-|TRBJ2-3|-
TGTGCCAGCAGCCAGTCGAGTGGGGGAACAGATACGCAGTATTTT
CASSQSSGGTDTQYF
>TRBV4-1|-|TRBJ2-3|-
TGCGCCAGCAGCCAAATTTTGGCCCAACGCACAGATACGCAGTATTTT
CASSQILAQRTDTQYF
>TRBV5-1|-|TRBJ1-1|-
TGCGCCAGCAGCCCCGGGGGGACTGAAGCTTTCTTT
CASSPGGTEAFF
>TRBV27|-|TRBJ1-2|-
TGTGCCAGCACCTCGCGGGCCCTTGGGGCCTATGGCTACACCTTC
CASTSRALGAYGYTF
>TRBV12-5|TRBD2|TRBJ2-1|-
TGTGCTAGTGGTTTAGGACTAGGGGAAGGCAGTGAGCAGTTCTTC
CASGLGLGEGSEQFF
>TRBV7-9|TRBD2|TRBJ2-1|-
TGCGCCAGCAGCAAACGGGGGGGAACCACCGGTGAGCAGTTCTTC
CASSKRGGTTGEQFF
>TRBV2|-|TRBJ2-1|-
TGTGCCAGCAGTGAGACCCCCGAAACCCACAATGAGCAGTTCTTC
CASSETPETHNEQFF
>TRBV30|-|TRBJ2-3|-
TGTGCCTGGGCATTATCAGATACGCAGTATTTT
CAWALSDTQYF
>TRBV29-1|TRBD1|TRBJ2-7|-
TGCAGCGTTGTTATCAGGGGGCCCTACGAGCAGTACTTC
CSVVIRGPYEQYF
>TRBV5-6|-|TRBJ1-1|-
TGTGCCAGCAGCTTGGCCAGGAACACTGAAGCTTTCTTT
CASSLARNTEAFF
>TRBV13|TRBD2|TRBJ2-7|once
TGTGCCAGCAGCTTATCTAGCGGCCCATCCTACGAGCAGTACTTC
CASSLSSGPSYEQYF
>TRBV4-1|TRBD1|TRBJ1-5|-
TGCGCCAGCAGCCAAGAGGCCGGGACAGGTTATCAGCCCCAGCATTTT
CASSQEAGTGYQPQHF